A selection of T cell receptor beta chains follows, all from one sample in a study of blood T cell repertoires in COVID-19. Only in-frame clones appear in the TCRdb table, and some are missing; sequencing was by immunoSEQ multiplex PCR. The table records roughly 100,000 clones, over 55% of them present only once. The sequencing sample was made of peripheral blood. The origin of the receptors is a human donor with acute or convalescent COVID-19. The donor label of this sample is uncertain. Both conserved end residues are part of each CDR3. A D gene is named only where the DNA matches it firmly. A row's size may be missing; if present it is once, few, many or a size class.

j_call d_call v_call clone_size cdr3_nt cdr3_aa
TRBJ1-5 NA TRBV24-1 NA TGTGCCACCAGAGGAAGGACGACAGGGCCCCAGCATTTT CATRGRTTGPQHF
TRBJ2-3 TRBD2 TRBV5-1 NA TGCGCCAGCAGCCGGGGACTAGCGGTAGATACGCAGTATTTT CASSRGLAVDTQYF
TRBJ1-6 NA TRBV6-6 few TGTGCCAGCAGTCTTCTACATTCACCCCTCCACTTT CASSLLHSPLHF
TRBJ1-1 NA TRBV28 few TGTGCCAGCACCTTCGGCGGGAACACTGAAGCTTTCTTT CASTFGGNTEAFF
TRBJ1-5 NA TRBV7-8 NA TGTGCCAGCAGCTTAGCGGGGGGTAATCAGCCCCAGCATTTT CASSLAGGNQPQHF
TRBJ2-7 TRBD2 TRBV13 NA TGTGCCAGCAGCTTACGGGGACTAAATTACGAGCAGTACTTC CASSLRGLNYEQYF
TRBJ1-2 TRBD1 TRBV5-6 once TGTGCCAGCAGCTTGGACAGGGGCAACTATGGCTACACCTTC CASSLDRGNYGYTF
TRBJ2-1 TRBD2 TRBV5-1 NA TGCGCCAGCAGCACTGGGACTAGCGGGGGGAGATCCTACAATGAGCAGTTCTTC CASSTGTSGGRSYNEQFF
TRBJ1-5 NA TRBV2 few TGTGCCAGCACAGGGCGCAGGAACAATCAGCCCCAGCATTTT CASTGRRNNQPQHF
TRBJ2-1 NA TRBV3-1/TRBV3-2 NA TGTGCCAGCAGCCAACTGTCCAGTTTTAGCGGAGTTTCCTACAATGAGCAGTTCTTC CASSQLSSFSGVSYNEQFF
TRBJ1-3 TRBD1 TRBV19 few TGTGCCAGTAGTACGCCGGACAGGGACTCTGGAAACACCATATATTTT CASSTPDRDSGNTIYF
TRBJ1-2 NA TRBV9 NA TGTGCCAGCAGCGTAGCTCGGAACTATGGCTACACCTTC CASSVARNYGYTF
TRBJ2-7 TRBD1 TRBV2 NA TGTGCCAGCAAATACTACCCCGGGACAGGGATGTACGAGCAGTACTTC CASKYYPGTGMYEQYF
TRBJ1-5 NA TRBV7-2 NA TGTGCCAGCAGCTTACGCGCGGGTTACGGCAATCAGCCCCAGCATTTT CASSLRAGYGNQPQHF
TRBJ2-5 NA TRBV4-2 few TGTGCCAGCAGCCCCACCGGACAGAAAGAGACCCAGTACTTC CASSPTGQKETQYF
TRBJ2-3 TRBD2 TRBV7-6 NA TGTGCCAGCAGCTTTGGGCTAGCGGGGACAGATACGCAGTATTTT CASSFGLAGTDTQYF
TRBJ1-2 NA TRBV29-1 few TGCAGCGTTGAAGCAGAAAACTATGGCTACACCTTC CSVEAENYGYTF
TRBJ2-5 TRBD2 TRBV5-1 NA TGCGCCAGCAGCTTGGGTCGTAGCGGGCTCCAAGAGACCCAGTACTTC CASSLGRSGLQETQYF
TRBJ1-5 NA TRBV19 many TGTGCCAGTAGTATCTGGGGGACATCGGGCAATCAGCCCCAGCATTTT CASSIWGTSGNQPQHF
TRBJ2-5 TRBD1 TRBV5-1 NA TGCGCCAGCAGCTTGGGACAGGGGTACGAGACCCAGTACTTC CASSLGQGYETQYF
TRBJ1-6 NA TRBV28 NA TGTGCCAGCAGTTTACCAGGGATTATAATCTCACCCCTCCACTTT CASSLPGIIISPLHF
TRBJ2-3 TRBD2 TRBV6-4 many TGTGCCAGCAGTGAACGCGGGGGGGCGGGAGATACGCAGTATTTT CASSERGGAGDTQYF
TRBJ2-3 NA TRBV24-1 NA TGTGCCACCAGTGATCTCAGCACAGATACGCAGTATTTT CATSDLSTDTQYF
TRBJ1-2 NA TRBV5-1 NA TGCGCCAGCACCCTCGGATCCGACATAGCGAACTATGGCTACACCTTC CASTLGSDIANYGYTF
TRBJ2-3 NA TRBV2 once TGTGCCAGCAGTGAAGGACTCCTATTGGGGGACTATACGCAGTATTTT CASSEGLLLGDYTQYF
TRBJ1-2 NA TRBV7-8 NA TGTGCCAGCAGCTTTGGGGGAGGCTATGGCTACACCTTC CASSFGGGYGYTF
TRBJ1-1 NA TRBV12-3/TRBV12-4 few TGTGCCAGCAGATTCACAGGGCGCGAAGCTTTCTTT CASRFTGREAFF
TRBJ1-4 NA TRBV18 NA TGTGCCAGCTCCCCTGGAGTAAATGAAAAACTGTTTTTT CASSPGVNEKLFF
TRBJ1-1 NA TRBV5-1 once TGCGCCAGCAGCCTCTTGAGGAGAGAGAACACTGAAGCTTTCTTT CASSLLRRENTEAFF
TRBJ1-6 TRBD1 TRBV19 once TGTGCCAGTAGTAGGGACCCCGGGACAGGGGGCTGGTCACCCCTCCACTTT CASSRDPGTGGWSPLHF
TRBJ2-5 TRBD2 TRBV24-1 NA TGTGCCACCAGTGAAGACTCAGCGGGGCCCTGGGAGACCCAGTACTTC CATSEDSAGPWETQYF
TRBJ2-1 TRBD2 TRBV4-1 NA TGCGCCAGCAGCCGGACTAGCGGGGGCCCGGGGAGTGGCAATGAGCAGTTCTTC CASSRTSGGPGSGNEQFF
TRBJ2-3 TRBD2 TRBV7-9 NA TGTGCCAGCAGCTTTGCACGGGGGGGAGCAGATACGCAGTATTTT CASSFARGGADTQYF
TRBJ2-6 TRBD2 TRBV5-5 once TGTGCCAGCGCGCGGGGGAGCTCTGGGGCCAACGTCCTGACTTTC CASARGSSGANVLTF
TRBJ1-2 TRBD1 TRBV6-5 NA TGTGCCAGCAGGACACAGGGGGCAGACTATGGCTACACCTTC CASRTQGADYGYTF
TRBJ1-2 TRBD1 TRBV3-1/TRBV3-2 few TGTGCCAGCAGCCAAGGACAGGGAGGCTATGGCTACACCTTC CASSQGQGGYGYTF
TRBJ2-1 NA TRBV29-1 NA TGCAGCGTTAAAGGTGTATCCTACAATGAGCAGTTCTTC CSVKGVSYNEQFF
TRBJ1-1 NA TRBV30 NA TGTGCCTACGACAGGAACACTGAAGCTTTCTTT CAYDRNTEAFF
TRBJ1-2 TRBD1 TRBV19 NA TGTGCCAGTACTACAGGGGATGGCTACACCTTC CASTTGDGYTF
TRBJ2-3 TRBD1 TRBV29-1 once TGCAGCGTCTCAAGACAGGGGACTAGCACAGATACGCAGTATTTT CSVSRQGTSTDTQYF
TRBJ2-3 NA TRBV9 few TGTGCCAGCAGCGTAGCTACGGAGGGGGGGGGCCTTGATACGCAGTATTTT CASSVATEGGGLDTQYF
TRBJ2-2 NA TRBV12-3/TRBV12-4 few TGTGCCAGCAGTTTATGGGGGCCCGGGGAGCTGTTTTTT CASSLWGPGELFF
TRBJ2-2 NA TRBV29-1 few TGCAGCGTGAGCGGGTTTTCCAACACCGGGGAGCTGTTTTTT CSVSGFSNTGELFF
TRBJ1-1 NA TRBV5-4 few TGTGCCAGCAGCACAAGGGGTGGCACTGAAGCTTTCTTT CASSTRGGTEAFF
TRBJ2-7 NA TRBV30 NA TGTGCCTGGAGTGTACTTGGACAGTACGAGCAGTACTTC CAWSVLGQYEQYF
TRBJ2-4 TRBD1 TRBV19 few TGTGCCAGTAGTACGGACAGGCTGGGGGTCATTCAGTACTTC CASSTDRLGVIQYF
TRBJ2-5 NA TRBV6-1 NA TGTGCCAGCAGTGATGGTGGGACTCCGAGTACGGCCCAGTACTTC CASSDGGTPSTAQYF
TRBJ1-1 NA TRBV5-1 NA TGCGCCAGCAGCGCCCCGGGGAGGGGATATGTACACACTGAAGCTTTCTTT CASSAPGRGYVHTEAFF
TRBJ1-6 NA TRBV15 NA TGTGCCACCAGCTCCAGTGGGACTTACAGCTCCTATAATTCACCCCTCCACTTT CATSSSGTYSSYNSPLHF
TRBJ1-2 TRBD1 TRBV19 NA TGTGCCATCCAGGACAGGGTCCGTGGGGGCTACACCTTC CAIQDRVRGGYTF
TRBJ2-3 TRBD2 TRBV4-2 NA TGTGCCAGCAGCCAAGCTGGGACTAGCGGGACAGATACGCAGTATTTT CASSQAGTSGTDTQYF
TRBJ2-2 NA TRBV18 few TGTGCCAGCTCTCCTCTCGACAGAACGAACACCGGGGAGCTGTTTTTT CASSPLDRTNTGELFF
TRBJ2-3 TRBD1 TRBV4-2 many TGTGCCAGCAGCCAAAGGACAGGGCAAGATACGCAGTATTTT CASSQRTGQDTQYF